The 27 T cell receptor beta chains listed next were all sequenced from one sample in a study of human T cells and chemical hapten exposure. MiXCR, applied by TCRdb to the RACE reads, yields one record per CDR3 protein. The repertoire holds about 180,000 distinct CDR3 sequences, with 30% as singletons. Time point specified: pre-sensitization, week 0. Specified treatment: therapeutic diphenylcyclopropenone sensitization with weekly scalp DPC. The specimen comprised whole blood, sampled in connection with sensitization to the hapten diphenylcyclopropenone (DPC). Every receptor here comes from a woman aged 25 to 39 with alopecia areata. Some clones in this sample may be carry-over from other donors' samples.

This clonotype was seen more than once but under ten times. This rearrangement joins TRBV20-1 to TRBJ1-2; D remains ambiguous. The germline V gene encodes CDR1 DFQATT and CDR2 SNEGSKA (reference sequence). V was shortened by 3 bases and J by 0 bases, with 11 bases between the two germline ends. This CDR3 region has 14 residues. This CDR3 is CSASFLGANYGYTF. Written as DNA, the CDR3 is TGCAGTGCTAGCTTTCTCGGAGCTAACTATGGCTACACCTTC.

The chain joins TRBV29-1 to TRBJ1-2; D is undetermined. Per the germline V gene, CDR1 is SQVTM and CDR2 is ANQGSEA. The CDR3 loop spans 12 amino acids. Deletions cut 3 bases from V and 8 bases from J, with 13 bases between. CDR3 amino acids: CSVDWTPAGYTF. The CDR3 DNA sequence: TGCAGCGTTGATTGGACTCCCGCCGGCTACACCTTC.

The chain employs TRBV29-1 and TRBJ2-5; possible D gene TRBD1, 6 bases. Germline V gives CDR1 SQVTM, CDR2 ANQGSEA. The germline V and J ends were trimmed by 2 bases and 1 base, with 8 bases remaining between them. The CDR3 is 13 residues long. The CDR3 spells CSVETGPQETQYF. DNA for the CDR3: TGCAGCGTTGAAACAGGGCCCCAAGAGACCCAGTACTTC. Combining the CDR3 with reference TRBV29-1 and TRBJ2-5 gives the whole variable domain SAVISQKPSRDICQRGTSLTIQCQVDSQVTMMFWYRQQPGQSLTLIATANQGSEATYESGFVIDKFPISRPNLTFSTLTVSNMSPEDSSIYLCSVETGPQETQYFGPGTRLLVL.

CDR3 in amino acids: CAISESRRSGSGETQYF. CDR3 nucleotide sequence: TGTGCCATCAGTGAGTCGAGGAGGAGCGGGAGTGGTGAGACCCAGTACTTC. The chain couples TRBV10-3 to TRBJ2-5; 8 bases match TRBD2. The V and J ends lost 0 bases and 5 bases, in that order; junction bases with no gene match: 11. This CDR3 comprises 17 residues. Germline V gene sequence: CDR1 ENHRY, CDR2 SYGVKD.

Only a few counts were recorded for this clonotype. The genes are TRBV20-1 and TRBJ2-7, with unresolved D. This CDR3 comprises 12 residues. Looked up from germline, CDR1 is DFQATT and CDR2 is SNEGSKA (reference sequence). The V gene lost 5 bases and the J gene lost 4 bases, with 12 bases spanning the gap. CDR3 region: CSAGVEDYEQYF. For the CDR3, the DNA is TGCAGTGCTGGGGTTGAGGATTACGAGCAGTACTTC.

J is TRBJ2-1 and V is TRBV5-1; D remains ambiguous. The CDR3 spans 11 residues. V dropped 5 bases and J dropped 9 bases, with 9 bases sitting between them. Per the germline V gene, CDR1 is SGHRS and CDR2 is YFSETQ. The CDR3 region is CASSGGTEQFF. CDR3 coding DNA: TGCGCCAGCAGTGGTGGTACTGAGCAGTTCTTC. The variable domain in full, completed from reference TRBV5-1 and TRBJ2-1, reads KAGVTQTPRYLIKTRGQQVTLSCSPISGHRSVSWYQQTPGQGLQFLFEYFSETQRNKGNFPGRFSGRQFSNSRSEMNVSTLELGDSALYLCASSGGTEQFFGPGTRLTVL.

This clonotype was counted between two and nine times. The chain links TRBV11-2 to TRBJ1-1; D may be TRBD1 (5 bases). CDR1 is SGHAT and CDR2 is FQNNGV in the germline V gene. Trimming took 1 base from V and 6 from J, leaving 15 bases between them. This CDR3 comprises 15 residues. The CDR3 DNA reads TGTGCCAGCAGCTTAGGGGACCCCCTCGGAGCTGAAGCTTTCTTT. It specifies CASSLGDPLGAEAFF.

The sample holds a few counts of this clonotype. This chain connects TRBV7-9 to TRBJ2-1; perhaps TRBD2 as D (5 bases). Deletions cut 5 bases from V and 8 bases from J, with 10 bases between. In germline, CDR1 is SEHNR, CDR2 FQNEAQ (reference sequence). This CDR3 is 12 amino acids long. CDR3 residues: CASSRTGDEQFF. In nucleotides, the CDR3 is TGTGCCAGCAGCCGAACCGGGGATGAGCAGTTCTTC.

This clonotype showed up just a few times. This chain links TRBV7-2 with TRBJ2-1, with a tentative D call TRBD1 (6 bases). Germline lookup yields CDR1 SGHTA and CDR2 FQGNSA. Trimming took off 4 bases at V and 5 bases at J, with 15 bases between the two ends. CDR3 length: 15 residues. As DNA, the CDR3 is TGTGCCAGCAGCTCCTCCCTGGCAGGGGACAATGAGCAGTTCTTC. Protein sequence: CASSSSLAGDNEQFF.

The chain couples TRBV20-1 to TRBJ2-1; weak D call: TRBD2 (6 bases). V shed 0 bases and J shed 10 bases, with 16 bases lying between them. The CDR3 consists of 14 residues. Per germline, CDR1 DFQATT and CDR2 SNEGSKA (reference sequence). The chain's CDR3 is CSAREVAVKGEQFF. DNA of the CDR3: TGCAGTGCTAGAGAGGTAGCGGTTAAAGGGGAGCAGTTCTTC.

The genes are TRBV10-3 and TRBJ2-7; D is possibly TRBD2 (8 bases). The CDR3 is made up of 14 amino acids. The germline gives CDR1 ENHRY, CDR2 SYGVKD. For the CDR3, the DNA is TGTGTTTCCAGCCGGGAGGGGGCGGGATACGAGCAGTACTTC. Its protein is CVSSREGAGYEQYF.

The J gene is TRBJ2-5, the V gene TRBV20-1; 8 nucleotides agree with TRBD2. CDR3 length: 15 residues. Germline CDR1 DFQATT, CDR2 SNEGSKA (reference sequence). Unmatched junction bases numbered 9, after V lost 6 bases and J lost 0 bases. The CDR3 is CSAGFLGRDQETQYF. Written as DNA, the CDR3 is TGCAGTGCCGGATTCCTCGGGAGGGACCAAGAGACCCAGTACTTC.

The rearrangement joins TRBV5-4 to TRBJ2-5, with 9 bases that match TRBD2. The CDR3 has 17 amino acids. The V gene end was trimmed by 0 bases and the J gene end by 5 bases; junction bases not matched to a gene: 11. In germline, CDR1 is SGHNT, CDR2 YYREEE (reference sequence). The chain's CDR3 is CASSLAGAGGPLETQYF. DNA of the CDR3: TGTGCCAGCAGCTTGGCGGGGGCGGGAGGGCCTTTGGAGACCCAGTACTTC. The full variable domain, rest sourced from reference TRBV5-4 and TRBJ2-5, is ETGVTQSPTHLIKTRGQQVTLRCSSQSGHNTVSWYQQALGQGPQFIFQYYREEENGRGNFPPRFSGLQFPNYSSELNVNALELDDSALYLCASSLAGAGGPLETQYFGPGTRLLVL.

This clonotype was seen at least ten times. The rearrangement uses TRBV29-1 and TRBJ1-1, with a possible D match to TRBD1 (5 bases). Germline loops: CDR1 SQVTM, CDR2 ANQGSEA. V shed 6 bases and J shed 4 bases, with 12 bases lying between them. This CDR3 region has 12 residues. CDR3 DNA sequence: TGCAGCGTCATAAGGGGTGTCACTGAAGCTTTCTTT. This sequence encodes CSVIRGVTEAFF. Based on the CDR3 plus reference TRBV29-1 and TRBJ1-1, the full variable domain is SAVISQKPSRDICQRGTSLTIQCQVDSQVTMMFWYRQQPGQSLTLIATANQGSEATYESGFVIDKFPISRPNLTFSTLTVSNMSPEDSSIYLCSVIRGVTEAFFGQGTRLTVV.

V and J are TRBV28 and TRBJ2-3, with TRBD1 as a possible D gene (6 bases). This CDR3 has 14 residues. Looked up from germline, CDR1 is MDHEN and CDR2 is SYDVKM. Trimming removed 4 bases at V and 13 bases at J, with 21 bases between. The CDR3: CASSSTGYAGREYF. The CDR3 DNA follows: TGTGCCAGCAGTTCGACAGGTTACGCAGGACGGGAGTATTTT.

The gene calls are TRBV20-1 and TRBJ1-6, with D perhaps matching TRBD1 (6 bases). CDR3 size: 15 residues. Trimming cost V 1 base and J 9 bases, with 16 bases left between them. Germline V lookup: CDR1 DFQATT, CDR2 SNEGSKA (reference sequence). Written as DNA, the CDR3 is TGCAGTGCTAGAGCCCCAGGGGTCTTAAGTTCACCCCTCCACTTT. Its protein product is CSARAPGVLSSPLHF.

This clonotype was counted a few times. V is TRBV6-2 or TRBV6-3 and J is TRBJ1-5; 7 bases map to TRBD1. The ends lost 1 base at V and 2 bases at J; junction bases unmatched: 2. The CDR3 covers 15 residues. The germline CDR1 and CDR2 sequences are MNHEY and SVGEGT. The CDR3 spells CASSYFTGGNQPQHF. The CDR3 DNA follows: TGTGCCAGCAGTTACTTTACAGGGGGCAATCAGCCCCAGCATTTT.

The chain carries TRBV7-2 and TRBJ2-3; 10 bases align to TRBD2. The germline CDR1 and CDR2 sequences are SGHTA and FQGNSA. V gave up 5 bases and J gave up 5 bases; unmatched junction bases: 10. The CDR3 length is 16 residues. The CDR3 coding sequence is TGTGCCAGCAGCCCCTGGGCTAGCGGGAGCCGAGATACGCAGTATTTT. Translated: CASSPWASGSRDTQYF.

In this sample, this clonotype turned up a few times. J is TRBJ2-3 and V is TRBV4-1; 11 positions agree with TRBD2. The trim removed 5 bases at V and 0 bases at J, leaving 4 bases unmatched. This CDR3 is 16 amino acids long. Germline V CDR1 and CDR2: MGHRA, YSYEKL. The CDR3 reads CASSSGLAASTDTQYF. The CDR3 DNA reads as TGCGCCAGCAGCTCGGGACTAGCGGCCAGCACAGATACGCAGTATTTT.

The gene calls are TRBV24-1 and TRBJ2-3; D is possibly TRBD1 (6 bases). This CDR3 contains 16 residues. Germline CDR1 and CDR2: KGHDR and SFDVKD. V shed 3 bases and J shed 6 bases, with 18 bases lying between them. The CDR3 reads CATSDPQGVKRDTQYF. In DNA, the CDR3 is TGTGCCACCAGTGATCCACAGGGAGTTAAGAGGGATACGCAGTATTTT.

This clonotype was recorded a few times. V is TRBV12-3 or TRBV12-4 and J is TRBJ2-2; TRBD1 might be the D (6 bases). V was clipped by 5 bases and J by 4 bases, with 17 bases between them. CDR3 length: 16 residues. The CDR3 sequence: CASSTLQGASTGELFF. The DNA of the CDR3 is TGTGCCAGCAGTACTCTACAGGGTGCTAGCACCGGGGAGCTGTTTTTT.

This clonotype was observed a single time. The V gene is TRBV28, the J gene TRBJ2-1; D is perhaps TRBD2 (5 bases). The CDR3 contains 14 residues. Trimming removed 3 bases at V and 6 bases at J, with 12 bases between. Germline lookup yields CDR1 MDHEN and CDR2 SYDVKM. The CDR3 bases are TGTGCCAGCAGTTTTCGAGGGTTCCTCAATGAGCAGTTCTTC. Amino acids: CASSFRGFLNEQFF.

The V call is TRBV5-1, the J call TRBJ1-2; TRBD1 is a possible D gene (6 bases). From germline, CDR1 is SGHRS and CDR2 YFSETQ. V dropped 4 bases and J dropped 4 bases, with 20 bases sitting between them. The CDR3 is 16 amino acids. The CDR3 spells CASSPDPGARIYGYTF. CDR3 coding DNA: TGCGCCAGCAGCCCAGACCCGGGGGCGCGGATCTATGGCTACACCTTC.

This clonotype has more than one count but fewer than ten. The chain joins TRBV20-1 to TRBJ1-1, with 8 nucleotides matching TRBD1. V shed 6 bases, J shed 7 bases, and the junction held 4 bases outside the gene matches. The CDR3 sequence is 11 residues long. Germline V gives CDR1 DFQATT, CDR2 SNEGSKA (reference sequence). The CDR3 loop reads CSADRVDEAFF. CDR3 DNA sequence: TGCAGTGCGGACAGGGTTGATGAAGCTTTCTTT.

This clonotype appeared a few times. This chain joins TRBV20-1 and TRBJ2-7; 10 bases line up with TRBD2. CDR1 and CDR2 (germline): DFQATT, SNEGSKA (reference sequence). The V segment lost 0 bases and the J segment 5 bases; nucleotides outside the gene matches: 4. The CDR3 sequence is 14 residues long. The CDR3 reads CSARDPSGGDEQYF. CDR3 nucleotides: TGCAGTGCTAGAGACCCTAGCGGGGGCGACGAGCAGTACTTC.

This clonotype was seen many times. This chain connects TRBV30 to TRBJ2-7; weak D call: TRBD2 (5 bases). V was clipped by 1 base and J by 8 bases, with 24 bases between them. Germline lookup yields CDR1 GTSNPN and CDR2 SVGIG (reference sequence). The CDR3 has 16 residues. The DNA of the CDR3 is TGTGCCTGGAGTGGAACATCGGGAAGCGCCCCCCGCAAGCAGTACTTC. Its translation: CAWSGTSGSAPRKQYF.

The chain is built from TRBV29-1 and TRBJ1-1; D is ambiguous. Germline CDR1 reads SQVTM; CDR2 reads ANQGSEA. The CDR3 has 14 amino acids. V was pared by 7 bases and J by 2 bases, with 17 bases between. CDR3 DNA: TGCAGCGCGGGCCCGAATTTGAGAAACACTGAAGCTTTCTTT. It is translated as CSAGPNLRNTEAFF.